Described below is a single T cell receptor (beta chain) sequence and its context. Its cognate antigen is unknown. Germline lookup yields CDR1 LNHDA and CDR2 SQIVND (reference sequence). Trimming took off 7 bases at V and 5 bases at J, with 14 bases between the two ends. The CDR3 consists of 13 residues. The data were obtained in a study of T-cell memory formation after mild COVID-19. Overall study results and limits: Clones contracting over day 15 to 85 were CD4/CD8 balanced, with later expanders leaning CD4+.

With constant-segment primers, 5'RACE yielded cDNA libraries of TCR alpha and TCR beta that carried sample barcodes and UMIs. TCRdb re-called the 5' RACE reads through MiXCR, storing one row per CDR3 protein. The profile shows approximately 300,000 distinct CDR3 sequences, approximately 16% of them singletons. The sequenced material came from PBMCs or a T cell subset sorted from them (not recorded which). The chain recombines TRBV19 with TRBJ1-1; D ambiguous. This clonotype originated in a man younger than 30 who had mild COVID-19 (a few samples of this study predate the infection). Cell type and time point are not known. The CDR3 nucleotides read TGTGCCAGTATCCTGATCGCCGGGACTGAAGCTTTCTTT. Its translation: CASILIAGTEAFF.